This TCR beta chain came from a study of Graves' ophthalmopathy and Graves' hyperthyroidism. As regards this clonotype: A much larger clone differs from this one at a single base, so this may be a read error.

The study amplified TCR beta CDR3 regions using RNA transcripts. HTBI primers served in a first-round RT-PCR, which a second-round multiplex PCR followed. TCRdb itself ran the multiplex PCR reads through MiXCR, one entry per CDR3 protein. The table shows hundreds of thousands of distinct CDR3 sequences, with roughly two fifths occurring only once. Per germline, CDR1 LNHDA and CDR2 SQIVND (reference sequence). The CDR3 runs to 13 residues. This chain uses TRBV19 with TRBJ2-5; D may correspond to TRBD1 or TRBD2 (6 bases each). This receptor was taken from an adult man with Graves' ophthalmopathy. Source material: peripheral blood. The CDR3 DNA follows: TGTGCCAATAGTATCCGAGGGGGGGAGACCCAGTACTTC. It codes for CANSIRGGETQYF.